This T cell receptor beta chain emerged from a study of blood T cell repertoires in COVID-19. The CDR3 spans 17 residues. V was pared by 5 bases and J by 4 bases, with 24 bases between. The germline V gene has CDR1 LGHNT and CDR2 FRNRAP. Sequencing was performed with immunoSEQ multiplex PCR; in TCRdb, only in-frame clones are kept and a portion is missing. This sample carries around 120,000 clones, 65% to 75% of them seen once, and the ten largest clones take roughly 6%. The V gene is TRBV12-5, the J gene TRBJ2-7; D unclear. The specimen sequenced was peripheral blood. The clonotype was recovered from a man of 80 years or more with acute or convalescent COVID-19. The CDR3 loop is CASGPDPYALKEYEQYF. The CDR3 DNA reads TGTGCTAGTGGTCCTGACCCATACGCACTGAAGGAGTACGAGCAGTACTTC.